These 26 T cell receptor beta chains were sequenced from one sample in a study of control samples from healthy donors and cancer patients. The table came from immunoSEQ multiplex PCR; TCRdb's copy has only in-frame clones and leaves some out. The sample yields about 170,000 clones, about 87% seen once. Material: blood. The receptors originated from a man aged 30-40 years in good health.

This chain uses TRBV2 with TRBJ1-1; tentatively, D is TRBD1 (5 bases). The V end was cut by 6 bases, the J end by 2 bases, with 22 bases between. The V gene's germline CDR1 is SNHLY and CDR2 FYNNEI. The CDR3 is 17 residues long. The CDR3 reads CASSSGGDGLFNTEAFF. CDR3 bases: TGTGCCAGCAGCAGCGGGGGGGACGGACTATTTAACACTGAAGCTTTCTTT.

The rearrangement uses TRBV7-2 and TRBJ2-1; 9 positions agree with TRBD2. V shed 2 bases and J 8 bases; nucleotides not matched to a gene: 10. CDR1 SGHTA and CDR2 FQGNSA come from the germline V gene. The CDR3 extends over 16 amino acids. CDR3 nucleotide sequence: TGTGCCAGCAGCTTAACAGGGAATAGCGGGAGAGATGAGCAGTTCTTC. As protein: CASSLTGNSGRDEQFF. Based on the CDR3 plus reference TRBV7-2 and TRBJ2-1, the full variable domain is GAGVSQSPSNKVTEKGKDVELRCDPISGHTALYWYRQSLGQGLEFLIYFQGNSAPDKSGLPSDRFSAERTGGSVSTLTIQRTQQEDSAVYLCASSLTGNSGRDEQFFGPGTRLTVL.

This clone was seen a single time. V is TRBV10-1 and J is TRBJ2-5, with TRBD1 as a possible D gene (5 bases). The CDR3 is 14 residues long. CDR1 WNHNN and CDR2 SYGVQD come from the germline V gene (reference sequence). V was shortened by 9 bases and J by 0 bases, with 14 bases between the two germline ends. The CDR3 is CARGADLHQETQYF. The CDR3 DNA reads TGCGCCAGAGGGGCCGACCTCCACCAAGAGACCCAGTACTTC.

The V and J genes are TRBV7-2 and TRBJ1-1, with D unresolved. The CDR3 covers 14 residues. Germline V gene data show CDR1 as SGHTA and CDR2 as FQGNSA. V lost 1 base, J lost 3 bases, and 9 bases lay in between. The CDR3 region has the DNA TGTGCCAGCAGCTTAGGGGGTCTGGACACTGAAGCTTTCTTT. Translation gives CASSLGGLDTEAFF.

The genes are TRBV24-1 and TRBJ1-6; D gene unclear. The V end was cut by 5 bases, the J end by 10 bases, with 2 bases between. In germline, CDR1 is KGHDR, CDR2 SFDVKD. The CDR3 loop spans 10 amino acids. The CDR3 nucleotides read TGTGCCACCAGTGGGTCACCCCTCCACTTT. It specifies CATSGSPLHF.

The V call is TRBV5-1, the J call TRBJ1-5; D is perhaps TRBD1 (5 bases). The CDR3 spans 16 residues. Germline V gene sequence: CDR1 SGHRS, CDR2 YFSETQ. The germline V and J ends were trimmed by 4 bases and 4 bases, with 18 bases remaining between them. The chain's CDR3 is CASSPGTPGVNQPQHF. The CDR3, as DNA: TGCGCCAGCAGCCCCGGGACCCCCGGAGTTAATCAGCCCCAGCATTTT.

The chain recombines TRBV4-1 with TRBJ1-6, with 9 positions matching TRBD1. The CDR3 consists of 20 residues. Germline V gene sequence: CDR1 MGHRA, CDR2 YSYEKL. V dropped 3 bases and J dropped 10; count of bases not matched to a gene: 22. In DNA form, the CDR3 reads TGCGCCAGCAGCCACCCACAAAGGGACAGGGACGGGCCTAGGGGGTCACCCCTCCACTTT. This gives the protein CASSHPQRDRDGPRGSPLHF.

This clone has only one observation. The chain is built from TRBV7-7 and TRBJ2-5; possibly TRBD1 or TRBD2 for D (6 bases each). The CDR3 totals 14 residues. CDR1 is SSHAT and CDR2 is FNYEAQ in the germline V gene (reference sequence). Trimming cost V 11 bases and J 5 bases, with 21 bases left between them. The CDR3 DNA follows: TGTGCCCTCGGGGGTGGGGGCAATGTGGAGACCCAGTACTTC. This encodes CALGGGGNVETQYF.

V and J are TRBV2 and TRBJ1-2; the D is unclear. Germline V gene sequence: CDR1 SNHLY, CDR2 FYNNEI. Trimming stripped 6 bases from V and 3 bases from J, with 11 bases between. CDR3 length: 13 amino acids. CDR3 nucleotides: TGTGCCAGCAGCGAGGTGGGATACTATGGCTACACCTTC. Amino acid sequence: CASSEVGYYGYTF.

The chain uses TRBV7-9 and TRBJ1-2; a weak D match, TRBD1 (6 bases). The CDR3 sequence is 13 residues long. In germline, CDR1 is SEHNR, CDR2 FQNEAQ (reference sequence). V lost 2 bases to trimming and J lost 6 bases, with 10 bases between them. The CDR3 DNA is TGTGCCAGCAGCTTAAGCAGGGGTGATGGCTACACCTTC. Amino acid sequence: CASSLSRGDGYTF.

The chain joins TRBV6-1 to TRBJ2-4; D not certain. The CDR3 covers 15 residues. V lost 3 bases, J lost 0 bases, and 9 bases lay in between. Per germline, CDR1 MNHNS and CDR2 SASEGT. The CDR3 coding sequence is TGTGCCAGCAGTGAGGTGGGCAGAGCCAAAAACATTCAGTACTTC. It encodes CASSEVGRAKNIQYF.

V gene TRBV7-2 combines with J gene TRBJ1-5; no firm D call. Trimming cost V 3 bases and J 4 bases, with 7 bases left between them. Per the germline V gene, CDR1 is SGHTA and CDR2 is FQGNSA. There are 13 residues in the CDR3. This chain's CDR3 is CASSLTGNQPQHF. DNA for the CDR3: TGTGCCAGCAGCTTGACGGGAAATCAGCCCCAGCATTTT.

The chain carries TRBV3-1 (or the pseudogene TRBV3-2) and TRBJ2-7, with 10 bases that match TRBD2. The ends lost 1 base at V and 7 bases at J; junction bases unmatched: 4. Germline lookup yields CDR1 LGHDT and CDR2 YNNKEL (reference sequence). This CDR3 is built from 14 residues. CDR3 sequence (DNA): TGTGCCAGCAGCCAAGGGACTAGCGGAGTAGAGCAGTACTTC. It yields the protein CASSQGTSGVEQYF.

The chain uses TRBV4-3 and TRBJ1-1, with TRBD1 matching over 7 bases. V lost 2 bases and J lost 5; bases outside the gene matches: 2. Germline V gene lookup returns CDR1 LGHNA and CDR2 YSLEER. The CDR3 spans 13 residues. The CDR3 spells CASSQTQGTEAFF. DNA for the CDR3: TGCGCCAGCAGCCAAACACAGGGGACTGAAGCTTTCTTT.

Notes on this clone: One end of the junction varies from germline; a read error may be responsible. Other DNA sequences within the sample encode an identical CDR3. V and J are TRBV29-1 and TRBJ2-2; tentative D call: TRBD2 (5 bases). The CDR3 is made up of 13 amino acids. CDR1 SQVTM and CDR2 ANQGSEA come from the germline V gene. The CDR3 spells CSVDNGIPGELFF. The CDR3 coding sequence is TGCAGCGTTGACAACGGGATCCCCGGAGAGCTGTTTTTT.

This chain joins TRBV6-5 and TRBJ1-1; D gene uncertain. The CDR3 loop spans 11 amino acids. CDR1 is MNHEY and CDR2 is SVGAGI in the germline V gene. The ends were cut back, 6 bases at V and 2 bases at J, with 4 bases in the middle. CDR3 coding DNA: TGTGCCAGCAGCGTAAACACTGAAGCTTTCTTT. Translation: CASSVNTEAFF.

J is TRBJ1-1 and V is TRBV6-4; D not certain. The length of the CDR3 is 10 residues. V lost 5 bases and J lost 11, with 9 bases in between. Germline-derived CDR1 and CDR2 are MRHNA and SNTAGT. CDR3 in DNA: TGTGCCAGCAGTATACGGGTGGCTTTCTTT. This codes for CASSIRVAFF.

The chain uses TRBV24-1 and TRBJ1-5, with D perhaps matching TRBD1 (5 bases). The germline CDR1 and CDR2 sequences are KGHDR and SFDVKD. CDR3 length: 14 residues. V was clipped by 9 bases and J by 3 bases, with 14 bases between them. The CDR3, as DNA: TGTGCCACCGCCGAGGGGTCGAACAATCAGCCCCAGCATTTT. It is translated as CATAEGSNNQPQHF.

As regards this clone: Other nucleotide sequences in the sample specify the same CDR3. This chain connects TRBV2 to TRBJ1-5, with D possibly being TRBD1 (5 bases). The germline CDR1 and CDR2 sequences are SNHLY and FYNNEI. Trimming shortened V by 1 base and J by 2 bases, and 6 bases separated the two germline ends. The CDR3 runs 14 residues. CDR3 sequence reads: CASSEGRGNQPQHF. The CDR3 DNA is TGTGCCAGCAGTGAAGGCAGGGGCAATCAGCCCCAGCATTTT.

This chain uses TRBV6-5 with TRBJ2-7, with a possible D match to TRBD1 (6 bases). Trimming took off 2 bases at V and 5 bases at J, with 13 bases between the two ends. The CDR3 has 14 amino acids. Germline-derived CDR1 and CDR2 are MNHEY and SVGAGI. The CDR3 DNA reads as TGTGCCAGCAGTTACGGCAGGGGCTGGAACGAGCAGTACTTC. Its protein is CASSYGRGWNEQYF.

This clone is a singleton in its sample. V gene TRBV20-1 combines with J gene TRBJ1-6; 7 nucleotides line up with TRBD1. Germline CDR1 and CDR2: DFQATT and SNEGSKA (reference sequence). This CDR3 has 18 residues. Losses at the gene ends were 3 bases for V and 1 base for J; bases not matched to a gene: 12. CDR3 DNA sequence: TGCAGTGCTAGTAGACAGGGAAATTTAGCGTCCTATAATTCACCCCTCCACTTT. It encodes CSASRQGNLASYNSPLHF.

The chain couples TRBV7-2 to TRBJ2-5, with 12 bases lining up with TRBD2. The ends lost 6 bases at V and 5 bases at J; junction bases unmatched: 7. Germline CDR1 SGHTA, CDR2 FQGNSA. This CDR3 is 15 amino acids long. The CDR3 nucleotides are TGTGCCAGCAGTGGGACTAGCGGGTATTGGGAGACCCAGTACTTC. Protein: CASSGTSGYWETQYF.

The V and J genes are TRBV27 and TRBJ1-5, with D tentatively TRBD1 (6 bases). Germline loops: CDR1 MNHEY, CDR2 SMNVEV (reference sequence). There are 17 residues in the CDR3. Between the trimmed V and J ends, which lost 6 bases and 4 bases, there was a span of 22 bases. DNA of the CDR3: TGTGCCAGCAGCCCAACCTCGGACAGACGTGGGAATCAGCCCCAGCATTTT. Translating gives CASSPTSDRRGNQPQHF.

CDR3 sequence reads: CASSSLTGDRQPQHF. The CDR3 DNA sequence: TGTGCCAGCAGCTCCTTGACAGGAGATCGTCAGCCCCAGCATTTT. This chain links TRBV5-6 with TRBJ1-5, with D maybe TRBD1 (6 bases). V lost 3 bases, J lost 6 bases, and 16 bases lay in between. The CDR3 runs 15 residues. Germline V gene lookup returns CDR1 SGHDT and CDR2 YYEEEE.

The J gene is TRBJ1-4, the V gene TRBV7-9; D is uncertain. V lost 6 bases and J 8 bases, leaving 10 bases between the germline ends. The CDR3 sequence is 12 residues long. The germline CDR1 and CDR2 sequences are SEHNR and FQNEAQ (reference sequence). The CDR3 here is CASRDGTEKLFF. The CDR3 bases are TGTGCCAGCAGGGACGGAACCGAAAAACTGTTTTTT.

This chain links TRBV7-8 with TRBJ2-5; 13 bases fit TRBD2. In germline, CDR1 is SGHVS, CDR2 FQNEAQ. The V gene end was trimmed by 5 bases and the J gene end by 4 bases; junction bases not matched to a gene: 4. The length of the CDR3 is 15 residues. CDR3 sequence (DNA): TGTGCCAGCAGCGCCACTAGCGGGAGGGGAGAGACCCAGTACTTC. This codes for CASSATSGRGETQYF. Supplemented by reference TRBV7-8 and TRBJ2-5, the full variable domain reads GAGVSQSPRYKVAKRGQDVALRCDPISGHVSLFWYQQALGQGPEFLTYFQNEAQLDKSGLPSDRFFAERPEGSVSTLKIQRTQQEDSAVYLCASSATSGRGETQYFGPGTRLLVL.